Listed below are T cell receptor beta chains from one sample, sequenced in a study of regulatory T cells in long-lasting Graves disease. TCRdb processed the multiplex PCR reads anew with MiXCR; each CDR3 protein has one entry. The sample records about 430,000 distinct CDR3 sequences, around 23% being singletons. This specimen consisted of peripheral blood mononuclear cells (PBMCs), obtained when the disease was refractory, from a patient treated with antithyroid drugs. The receptors were gathered from a female donor with Graves disease. CDR3s include the opening cysteine and the closing phenylalanine or tryptophan. Fields, in order: J gene, V gene, D gene, clone size, CDR3 length, CDR3 DNA, CDR3 protein. The D gene is left open where the match is weak. The size of a clone is reported for some rows only, either as once, few or many, or as a class for expanded clones.

j_gene: TRBJ1-2; v_gene: TRBV14; d_gene: NA; abundance: NA; len: 13; CDR3nt: TGTGCCAGCAGCCAAGGCAGGAAACGGGGCTACACCTTC; CDR3aa: CASSQGRKRGYTF
j_gene: TRBJ2-7; v_gene: TRBV29-1; d_gene: NA; abundance: few; len: 12; CDR3nt: TGCAGCGCAGTCTTGGGACCCTACGAGCAGTACTTC; CDR3aa: CSAVLGPYEQYF
j_gene: TRBJ2-7; v_gene: TRBV5-1; d_gene: TRBD2; abundance: few; len: 15; CDR3nt: TGCGCCAGCAGCTTGGATGCGGGAGGGCCCTACGAGCAGTACTTC; CDR3aa: CASSLDAGGPYEQYF
j_gene: TRBJ1-1; v_gene: TRBV6-1; d_gene: NA; abundance: few; len: 16; CDR3nt: TGTGCCAGCAGTGAACGGGCACGGAACATGAACACTGAAGCTTTCTTT; CDR3aa: CASSERARNMNTEAFF
j_gene: TRBJ1-1; v_gene: TRBV18; d_gene: NA; abundance: once; len: 12; CDR3nt: TGTGCCAGCTCAAGTTCAGGGAGTGGAGCTTTCTTT; CDR3aa: CASSSSGSGAFF
j_gene: TRBJ2-7; v_gene: TRBV2; d_gene: NA; abundance: NA; len: 14; CDR3nt: TGTGCCGGCAGTGACCCAGGCCAATCCTACGAGCAGTACTTC; CDR3aa: CAGSDPGQSYEQYF
j_gene: TRBJ1-2; v_gene: TRBV4-1; d_gene: NA; abundance: NA; len: 13; CDR3nt: TGCGCCAGCAGCGAGACAGACCTTCGGGGCTACACCTTC; CDR3aa: CASSETDLRGYTF
j_gene: TRBJ2-2; v_gene: TRBV6-5; d_gene: NA; abundance: NA; len: 14; CDR3nt: TGTGCCAGCAGTTACACAGGAAACACCGGGGAGCTGTTTTTT; CDR3aa: CASSYTGNTGELFF
j_gene: TRBJ2-5; v_gene: TRBV7-2; d_gene: TRBD2; abundance: many; len: 20; CDR3nt: TGTGCCAGCAGCACTCAACCGGGACTAGCGGGAGTGGGAGGGGAAGAGACCCAGTACTTC; CDR3aa: CASSTQPGLAGVGGEETQYF
j_gene: TRBJ2-7; v_gene: TRBV27; d_gene: NA; abundance: many; len: 15; CDR3nt: TGTGCCAGCAGTTCCAGGGACGCAAACTCCTACGAGCAGTACTTC; CDR3aa: CASSSRDANSYEQYF
j_gene: TRBJ2-1; v_gene: TRBV2; d_gene: NA; abundance: NA; len: 16; CDR3nt: TGTGCCAGCAGCGATGAGGGCGGGGGCACCTACAATGAGCAGTTCTTC; CDR3aa: CASSDEGGGTYNEQFF
j_gene: TRBJ2-7; v_gene: TRBV5-4; d_gene: TRBD2; abundance: few; len: 14; CDR3nt: TGTGCCAGCAGCACCTCTAGCGGGGGCTACGAGCAGTACTTC; CDR3aa: CASSTSSGGYEQYF
j_gene: TRBJ2-4; v_gene: TRBV28; d_gene: NA; abundance: many; len: 13; CDR3nt: TGTGCCAGCAGTGCCTTACTTGGGGTTCTCGAGGACTTC; CDR3aa: CASSALLGVLEDF
j_gene: TRBJ2-7; v_gene: TRBV10-1; d_gene: TRBD1; abundance: many; len: 15; CDR3nt: TGCGCCAGCAGTTCTCTCGGACAGGGCGTCCACGAGCAGTACTTC; CDR3aa: CASSSLGQGVHEQYF
j_gene: TRBJ2-2; v_gene: TRBV5-1; d_gene: NA; abundance: few; len: 14; CDR3nt: TGTGCCAGCAGCCCACAGGCGAACACCGGGGAGCTGTTTTTT; CDR3aa: CASSPQANTGELFF
j_gene: TRBJ2-1; v_gene: TRBV5-4; d_gene: TRBD2; abundance: NA; len: 15; CDR3nt: TGTGCCAGCACCCCACTAGCGGGATTATACAATGAGCAGTTCTTC; CDR3aa: CASTPLAGLYNEQFF
j_gene: TRBJ2-7; v_gene: TRBV7-2; d_gene: NA; abundance: few; len: 15; CDR3nt: TGTGCCAGCAGCTTGGGTATTGGGGACCCCTACGAGCAGTACTTC; CDR3aa: CASSLGIGDPYEQYF
j_gene: TRBJ2-7; v_gene: TRBV14; d_gene: NA; abundance: few; len: 15; CDR3nt: TGTGCCAGCAGCCAAGAGAGAGCAAGGGCCTACGAGCAGTACTTC; CDR3aa: CASSQERARAYEQYF
j_gene: TRBJ2-7; v_gene: TRBV28; d_gene: TRBD1; abundance: many; len: 12; CDR3nt: TGTGCCAGCCGGACAGGGGTCTACGAGCAGTACTTC; CDR3aa: CASRTGVYEQYF
j_gene: TRBJ1-1; v_gene: TRBV3-1; d_gene: NA; abundance: many; len: 16; CDR3nt: TGTGCCAGCAGCCAAGATGTGACAGGCGTGGAGGCTGAAGCTTTCTTT; CDR3aa: CASSQDVTGVEAEAFF
j_gene: TRBJ2-3; v_gene: TRBV3-1; d_gene: TRBD2; abundance: few; len: 13; CDR3nt: TGTGCCAGCAGCTTAGCGGGAGAGGATACGCAGTATTTT; CDR3aa: CASSLAGEDTQYF
j_gene: TRBJ2-5; v_gene: TRBV9; d_gene: TRBD1; abundance: once; len: 14; CDR3nt: TGTGCCAGCAGCTTAAACAGGGGGACAGAGACCCAGTACTTC; CDR3aa: CASSLNRGTETQYF
j_gene: TRBJ2-2; v_gene: TRBV20-1; d_gene: TRBD1; abundance: NA; len: 14; CDR3nt: TGCAGTGCTGGCCGGACAGGGAATTCCGGGGAGCTGTTTTTT; CDR3aa: CSAGRTGNSGELFF
j_gene: TRBJ2-5; v_gene: TRBV27; d_gene: NA; abundance: NA; len: 17; CDR3nt: TGTGCCAGCAGTCCCGATGGTGGACCTACAGAGGGGGAGACCCAGTACTTC; CDR3aa: CASSPDGGPTEGETQYF
j_gene: TRBJ2-3; v_gene: TRBV28; d_gene: NA; abundance: few; len: 16; CDR3nt: TGTGCCAGCAGTTTATCGGCCGGACGGATCACAGATACGCAGTATTTT; CDR3aa: CASSLSAGRITDTQYF
j_gene: TRBJ1-1; v_gene: TRBV20-1; d_gene: NA; abundance: many; len: 14; CDR3nt: TGCAGTGCTAGAGATCTCGGCCTGAACACTGAAGCTTTCTTT; CDR3aa: CSARDLGLNTEAFF
j_gene: TRBJ2-7; v_gene: TRBV14; d_gene: NA; abundance: few; len: 12; CDR3nt: TGTGCCAGCAGTTCATCCGGGAGTGTGCAGTACTTC; CDR3aa: CASSSSGSVQYF
j_gene: TRBJ2-5; v_gene: TRBV28; d_gene: TRBD2; abundance: many; len: 14; CDR3nt: TGTGCCAGCAGACCGTTTCGGGGGGGAGAGACCCAGTACTTC; CDR3aa: CASRPFRGGETQYF
j_gene: TRBJ2-7; v_gene: TRBV5-5; d_gene: TRBD1; abundance: many; len: 15; CDR3nt: TGTGCCAGCAGCTTTACGAGACAGGGGGCTGGGGAGCAGTACTTC; CDR3aa: CASSFTRQGAGEQYF
j_gene: TRBJ2-7; v_gene: TRBV4-1; d_gene: NA; abundance: NA; len: 15; CDR3nt: TGCGCCAGCAGATCTTCCGCCGTACGCTCCTACGAGCAGTACTTC; CDR3aa: CASRSSAVRSYEQYF
j_gene: TRBJ1-1; v_gene: TRBV20-1; d_gene: NA; abundance: NA; len: 10; CDR3nt: TGCAGTGCCGATGGCCCTGAAGCTTTCTTT; CDR3aa: CSADGPEAFF
j_gene: TRBJ2-5; v_gene: TRBV12-3/TRBV12-4; d_gene: NA; abundance: NA; len: 13; CDR3nt: TGTGCCAGCGGACTCTCTAGCTTAGAGACCCAGTACTTC; CDR3aa: CASGLSSLETQYF
j_gene: TRBJ1-6; v_gene: TRBV6-1; d_gene: NA; abundance: many; len: 17; CDR3nt: TGTGCCAGCAGATCGGGGCGAAAGAGCTCCTATAATTCACCCCTCCACTTT; CDR3aa: CASRSGRKSSYNSPLHF
j_gene: TRBJ2-2; v_gene: TRBV7-3; d_gene: TRBD2; abundance: many; len: 15; CDR3nt: TGTGCCAGCAGCCTTCTAGCGGGAGATTTCGGGGAGCTGTTTTTT; CDR3aa: CASSLLAGDFGELFF
j_gene: TRBJ2-5; v_gene: TRBV20-1; d_gene: TRBD2; abundance: many; len: 16; CDR3nt: TGCAGTGCTAGAGAAAAGGGACTAGCGGGAGCAAAGACCCAGTACTTC; CDR3aa: CSAREKGLAGAKTQYF
j_gene: TRBJ1-5; v_gene: TRBV6-5; d_gene: TRBD1; abundance: many; len: 18; CDR3nt: TGTGCCAGCAGTTACACCTGGACAGGGGGAAACTCCAATCAGCCCCAGCATTTT; CDR3aa: CASSYTWTGGNSNQPQHF
j_gene: TRBJ1-2; v_gene: TRBV7-9; d_gene: NA; abundance: few; len: 13; CDR3nt: TGTGCCAGCAGCTTCGGGGACTTGGGTGGCTACACCTTC; CDR3aa: CASSFGDLGGYTF
j_gene: TRBJ1-3; v_gene: TRBV29-1; d_gene: NA; abundance: many; len: 13; CDR3nt: TGCAGCGTGCCCTCTAGCTCTGGAAACACCATATATTTT; CDR3aa: CSVPSSSGNTIYF